This is a list of T cell receptor beta chains from one sample in a study of OX40 agonist ivuxolimab in advanced cancers. Assay used: immunoSEQ multiplex PCR; TCRdb lists only in-frame clones, some missing. Of about 110,000 clones listed, approximately 89% are singletons. The sample here was CD4+ or CD8+ T cells sorted from blood, taken in a trial of the OX40 agonist ivuxolimab. The origin of the receptors is an adult with an advanced solid tumor such as melanoma, head and neck, liver or kidney cancer. CDR3s include the opening cysteine and the closing phenylalanine or tryptophan. The D gene is left open where the match is weak. Where a row states a size, it is once, few, many or the class of an expanded clone; other rows omit it.

D gene: NA
V gene: TRBV14
J gene: TRBJ2-2
clone size: NA
CDR3 protein: CASSQNTGELFF
CDR3 DNA: TGTGCCAGCAGCCAAAACACCGGGGAGCTGTTTTTT

D gene: NA
V gene: TRBV7-2
J gene: TRBJ1-3
clone size: NA
CDR3 protein: CASSLRGSGNTIYF
CDR3 DNA: TGTGCCAGCAGCTTAAGGGGCTCTGGAAACACCATATATTTT

D gene: TRBD2
V gene: TRBV19
J gene: TRBJ2-7
clone size: once
CDR3 protein: CASSIGVSGSYEQYF
CDR3 DNA: TGTGCCAGTAGTATAGGAGTTAGCGGGAGCTACGAGCAGTACTTC

D gene: NA
V gene: TRBV19
J gene: TRBJ1-4
clone size: NA
CDR3 protein: CASSPSLENEKLFF
CDR3 DNA: TGTGCCAGTAGTCCGTCCTTAGAGAACGAAAAACTGTTTTTT

D gene: TRBD1
V gene: TRBV2
J gene: TRBJ1-1
clone size: NA
CDR3 protein: CASRYRGLNTEAFF
CDR3 DNA: TGTGCCAGCAGGTACAGGGGTCTGAACACTGAAGCTTTCTTT

D gene: TRBD2
V gene: TRBV5-6
J gene: TRBJ2-7
clone size: NA
CDR3 protein: CASSLAGRESF
CDR3 DNA: TGTGCCAGCAGCTTGGCCGGGAGGGAGTCCTTC

D gene: NA
V gene: TRBV2
J gene: TRBJ1-4
clone size: NA
CDR3 protein: CASSERLGVGSEKLFF
CDR3 DNA: TGTGCCAGCAGTGAAAGACTAGGAGTGGGGAGTGAAAAACTGTTTTTT

D gene: TRBD1
V gene: TRBV19
J gene: TRBJ2-7
clone size: once
CDR3 protein: CASSTVSGTGSYEQYF
CDR3 DNA: TGTGCCAGTAGTACGGTCTCCGGGACAGGAAGCTACGAGCAGTACTTC

D gene: NA
V gene: TRBV19
J gene: TRBJ1-5
clone size: NA
CDR3 protein: CASSLQNQPQHF
CDR3 DNA: TGTGCCAGTAGTTTACAGAATCAGCCCCAGCATTTT

D gene: TRBD2
V gene: TRBV11-3
J gene: TRBJ2-3
clone size: NA
CDR3 protein: CASSRGGRGPSGDTQYF
CDR3 DNA: TGTGCCAGCAGCCGCGGGGGGCGGGGGCCAAGCGGGGATACGCAGTATTTT

D gene: NA
V gene: TRBV5-1
J gene: TRBJ1-1
clone size: NA
CDR3 protein: CASSRDVNTEAFF
CDR3 DNA: TGCGCCAGCAGCCGGGATGTAAACACTGAAGCTTTCTTT

D gene: NA
V gene: TRBV7-3
J gene: TRBJ2-6
clone size: NA
CDR3 protein: CASSLGHVGANVLTF
CDR3 DNA: TGTGCCAGCAGCTTGGGACACGTGGGGGCCAACGTCCTGACTTTC

D gene: NA
V gene: TRBV19
J gene: TRBJ1-2
clone size: NA
CDR3 protein: CASKQYVGYTF
CDR3 DNA: TGTGCCAGTAAACAGTACGTCGGCTACACCTTC

D gene: TRBD1
V gene: TRBV25-1
J gene: TRBJ1-5
clone size: once
CDR3 protein: CASSQSGQGEDQPQHF
CDR3 DNA: TGTGCCAGCAGTCAATCGGGACAGGGGGAAGATCAGCCCCAGCATTTT

D gene: NA
V gene: TRBV11-2
J gene: TRBJ1-4
clone size: NA
CDR3 protein: CASTRGPNEKLFF
CDR3 DNA: TGTGCCAGCACTCGGGGCCCCAATGAAAAACTGTTTTTT

D gene: NA
V gene: TRBV19
J gene: TRBJ1-2
clone size: NA
CDR3 protein: CASSGGPDWGYTF
CDR3 DNA: TGTGCCAGTAGTGGAGGGCCGGATTGGGGCTACACCTTC

D gene: TRBD1
V gene: TRBV18
J gene: TRBJ2-7
clone size: NA
CDR3 protein: CASSPRSSGTGAYEQYF
CDR3 DNA: TGTGCCAGCTCACCCCGATCTTCCGGGACAGGAGCCTACGAGCAGTACTTC

D gene: TRBD1
V gene: TRBV18
J gene: TRBJ2-7
clone size: few
CDR3 protein: CASSGDRASREQYF
CDR3 DNA: TGTGCCAGCTCAGGGGACAGGGCTAGTCGTGAGCAGTACTTC

D gene: TRBD1
V gene: TRBV27
J gene: TRBJ1-2
clone size: NA
CDR3 protein: CASSSGDRVGYTF
CDR3 DNA: TGTGCCAGCAGTTCAGGGGACAGGGTTGGCTACACCTTC

D gene: TRBD2
V gene: TRBV7-2
J gene: TRBJ2-3
clone size: NA
CDR3 protein: CASSPRLAGGPDTQYF
CDR3 DNA: TGTGCCAGCAGCCCCCGACTAGCGGGAGGGCCAGATACGCAGTATTTT

D gene: NA
V gene: TRBV19
J gene: TRBJ1-2
clone size: NA
CDR3 protein: CASSIDLAATNYGYTF
CDR3 DNA: TGTGCCAGTAGTATAGATCTTGCAGCGACTAACTATGGCTACACCTTC

D gene: TRBD2
V gene: TRBV18
J gene: TRBJ2-5
clone size: NA
CDR3 protein: CASSRLAGVRETQYF
CDR3 DNA: TGTGCCAGCTCACGACTAGCGGGAGTACGAGAGACCCAGTACTTC

D gene: NA
V gene: TRBV19
J gene: TRBJ1-5
clone size: NA
CDR3 protein: CASREGGVSNQPQHF
CDR3 DNA: TGTGCCAGTAGAGAAGGGGGGGTTAGCAATCAGCCCCAGCATTTT

D gene: TRBD2
V gene: TRBV27
J gene: TRBJ2-1
clone size: NA
CDR3 protein: CASSSGLAPRSNEQFF
CDR3 DNA: TGTGCCAGCAGTTCAGGACTAGCTCCGAGGAGCAATGAGCAGTTCTTC

D gene: NA
V gene: TRBV14
J gene: TRBJ1-1
clone size: NA
CDR3 protein: CASSQARTEAFF
CDR3 DNA: TGTGCCAGCAGCCAAGCTCGCACTGAAGCTTTCTTT

D gene: TRBD1
V gene: TRBV27
J gene: TRBJ1-6
clone size: NA
CDR3 protein: CASTLSPGQPNSPLHF
CDR3 DNA: TGTGCCAGCACCCTGTCTCCGGGACAGCCTAATTCACCCCTCCACTTT

D gene: NA
V gene: TRBV11-2
J gene: TRBJ1-1
clone size: NA
CDR3 protein: CASSLVRGEAFF
CDR3 DNA: TGTGCCAGCAGCTTAGTACGGGGAGAAGCTTTCTTT

D gene: TRBD2
V gene: TRBV6-4
J gene: TRBJ2-1
clone size: NA
CDR3 protein: CASSNQGLAGGEQFF
CDR3 DNA: TGTGCCAGCAGTAACCAGGGACTAGCGGGGGGGGAGCAGTTCTTC

D gene: NA
V gene: TRBV5-6
J gene: TRBJ2-3
clone size: NA
CDR3 protein: CASSFPVPDTQYF
CDR3 DNA: TGTGCCAGCAGCTTCCCGGTTCCAGATACGCAGTATTTT

D gene: NA
V gene: TRBV4-1
J gene: TRBJ2-7
clone size: few
CDR3 protein: CASSRSDSEAYEQYF
CDR3 DNA: TGCGCCAGCAGCCGATCGGACAGTGAGGCCTACGAGCAGTACTTC

D gene: NA
V gene: TRBV6-5
J gene: TRBJ2-1
clone size: NA
CDR3 protein: CASSRLDEQFF
CDR3 DNA: TGTGCCAGCAGCCGGCTAGATGAGCAGTTCTTC

D gene: TRBD1
V gene: TRBV7-9
J gene: TRBJ1-1
clone size: NA
CDR3 protein: CATVGDRERLITEAFF
CDR3 DNA: TGTGCCACCGTGGGGGACAGGGAGAGACTTATTACTGAAGCTTTCTTT

D gene: TRBD1
V gene: TRBV29-1
J gene: TRBJ1-1
clone size: NA
CDR3 protein: CSVTGVGNTEAFF
CDR3 DNA: TGCAGCGTTACAGGGGTTGGAAACACTGAAGCTTTCTTT

D gene: NA
V gene: TRBV6-5
J gene: TRBJ2-2
clone size: NA
CDR3 protein: CASRVSTGELFF
CDR3 DNA: TGTGCCAGCAGGGTTAGCACCGGGGAGCTGTTTTTT

D gene: NA
V gene: TRBV29-1
J gene: TRBJ1-5
clone size: NA
CDR3 protein: CSVGRDSNQPQHF
CDR3 DNA: TGCAGCGTTGGACGAGATTCCAATCAGCCCCAGCATTTT

D gene: TRBD1
V gene: TRBV7-3
J gene: TRBJ2-3
clone size: NA
CDR3 protein: CASSRNRGSDTQYF
CDR3 DNA: TGTGCCAGCAGCCGAAACAGGGGTTCAGATACGCAGTATTTT

D gene: TRBD1
V gene: TRBV4-2
J gene: TRBJ2-2
clone size: NA
CDR3 protein: CASSQAGTGNTGELFF
CDR3 DNA: TGTGCCAGCAGCCAGGCCGGGACAGGGAACACCGGGGAGCTGTTTTTT

D gene: TRBD2
V gene: TRBV7-3
J gene: TRBJ2-3
clone size: NA
CDR3 protein: CASSSSGRADTQYF
CDR3 DNA: TGTGCCAGCAGCTCTAGCGGGAGGGCAGATACGCAGTATTTT

D gene: NA
V gene: TRBV6-6
J gene: TRBJ2-7
clone size: NA
CDR3 protein: CASSYSRGGEQYF
CDR3 DNA: TGTGCCAGCAGTTACTCGAGGGGTGGCGAGCAGTACTTC

D gene: NA
V gene: TRBV28
J gene: TRBJ1-5
clone size: NA
CDR3 protein: CASSLYRGSNQPQHF
CDR3 DNA: TGTGCCAGCAGTTTATATAGGGGAAGCAATCAGCCCCAGCATTTT

D gene: NA
V gene: TRBV7-9
J gene: TRBJ1-5
clone size: NA
CDR3 protein: CASSLETQPQHF
CDR3 DNA: TGTGCCAGCAGCCTCGAAACTCAGCCCCAGCATTTT

D gene: NA
V gene: TRBV2
J gene: TRBJ2-1
clone size: NA
CDR3 protein: CASSPLGSKPNEQFF
CDR3 DNA: TGTGCCAGCAGCCCATTGGGGAGTAAACCCAATGAGCAGTTCTTC

D gene: NA
V gene: TRBV18
J gene: TRBJ2-5
clone size: NA
CDR3 protein: CASSPPQETQYF
CDR3 DNA: TGTGCCAGCTCACCACCACAAGAGACCCAGTACTTC

D gene: NA
V gene: TRBV2
J gene: TRBJ2-5
clone size: NA
CDR3 protein: CASSPILETQYF
CDR3 DNA: TGTGCCAGCAGTCCTATATTGGAGACCCAGTACTTC

D gene: NA
V gene: TRBV7-2
J gene: TRBJ1-3
clone size: NA
CDR3 protein: CASSTGYGNTIYF
CDR3 DNA: TGTGCCAGCAGCACAGGGTATGGAAACACCATATATTTT

D gene: NA
V gene: TRBV5-6
J gene: TRBJ1-2
clone size: NA
CDR3 protein: CASSLDSGRYGYTF
CDR3 DNA: TGTGCCAGCAGCTTGGATTCAGGTCGATATGGCTACACCTTC

D gene: TRBD2
V gene: TRBV29-1
J gene: TRBJ2-2
clone size: NA
CDR3 protein: CSATGLAANTGELFF
CDR3 DNA: TGCAGCGCAACGGGACTAGCGGCGAACACCGGGGAGCTGTTTTTT

D gene: NA
V gene: TRBV4-2
J gene: TRBJ2-2
clone size: NA
CDR3 protein: CASSQYFSPGELFF
CDR3 DNA: TGTGCCAGCAGCCAATATTTTAGCCCCGGGGAGCTGTTTTTT

D gene: TRBD1
V gene: TRBV5-5
J gene: TRBJ1-2
clone size: NA
CDR3 protein: CASSLRGQGGYGYTF
CDR3 DNA: TGTGCCAGCAGCTTGAGGGGACAGGGTGGGTATGGCTACACCTTC

D gene: NA
V gene: TRBV7-9
J gene: TRBJ2-3
clone size: NA
CDR3 protein: CASSLRQTDTQYF
CDR3 DNA: TGTGCTAGCAGCTTAAGACAGACAGATACGCAGTATTTT

D gene: NA
V gene: TRBV6-6
J gene: TRBJ1-1
clone size: NA
CDR3 protein: CASSFSREGTEAFF
CDR3 DNA: TGTGCCAGCAGTTTTTCGCGGGAGGGCACTGAAGCTTTCTTT

D gene: NA
V gene: TRBV27
J gene: TRBJ1-2
clone size: NA
CDR3 protein: CASSPGTGLGYTF
CDR3 DNA: TGTGCCAGCAGTCCCGGGACGGGCCTAGGCTACACCTTC

D gene: NA
V gene: TRBV7-2
J gene: TRBJ1-1
clone size: NA
CDR3 protein: CASSYPVNTEAFF
CDR3 DNA: TGTGCCAGCAGCTACCCAGTGAACACTGAAGCTTTCTTT

D gene: NA
V gene: TRBV5-8
J gene: TRBJ1-5
clone size: few
CDR3 protein: CASSPMEGRGSTPQHF
CDR3 DNA: TGTGCCAGCAGCCCTATGGAGGGCCGAGGATCCACGCCCCAGCATTTT

D gene: NA
V gene: TRBV21-1
J gene: TRBJ1-2
clone size: NA
CDR3 protein: CASSKWGGQGVGLNYGYTF
CDR3 DNA: TGTGCCAGCAGCAAGTGGGGCGGACAGGGGGTCGGTCTTAACTATGGCTACACCTTC

D gene: TRBD2
V gene: TRBV28
J gene: TRBJ2-1
clone size: NA
CDR3 protein: CAATSLSGVYNEQFF
CDR3 DNA: TGTGCCGCAACCTCCCTTAGCGGGGTATACAATGAGCAGTTCTTC

D gene: NA
V gene: TRBV30
J gene: TRBJ1-2
clone size: NA
CDR3 protein: CAWSVGRALRKDYGYTF
CDR3 DNA: TGTGCCTGGAGTGTAGGCAGGGCCCTAAGAAAGGACTATGGCTACACCTTC

D gene: NA
V gene: TRBV6-1
J gene: TRBJ1-3
clone size: NA
CDR3 protein: CASSLPGNTIYF
CDR3 DNA: TGTGCCAGCAGTTTACCGGGAAACACCATATATTTT

D gene: NA
V gene: TRBV30
J gene: TRBJ2-2
clone size: NA
CDR3 protein: CAWRGQKNTGELFF
CDR3 DNA: TGTGCCTGGAGGGGTCAGAAGAACACCGGGGAGCTGTTTTTT